Described below is a single T cell receptor (beta chain) sequence and its context. Its specificity is unknown. Using immunoSEQ multiplex PCR, the repertoire was profiled, and TCRdb retains in-frame clones only, with some absent. The repertoire holds some 75,000 clones, with roughly 80% as singletons. This sample was included in a study of early stage breast cancer tumors. About the study: The ER+/PR+/HER2- tumors included 7 or 8 ductal and four lobular carcinomas.

CDR3 length: 14 residues. Germline V gene sequence: CDR1 SGHVS, CDR2 FQNEAQ. With 1 base removed from V and 4 bases from J, the gap between germline ends came to 10 bases. General study findings and limits: Blood repertoires resembled normal breast more than tumor. Tumors had approximately 2.5-fold higher T cell density than normal breast.

This sequence joins TRBV7-8 and TRBJ1-1, with TRBD1 as a possible D gene (6 bases). Input material: blood. The clonotype was recovered from a person aged 55 to 69 with breast cancer. The CDR3 loop is CASSLGGQFTEAFF. As DNA, the CDR3 is TGTGCCAGCAGCTTAGGTGGACAGTTCACTGAAGCTTTCTTT.